Below, 2 T cell receptor beta chains from the same sample are listed, as sequenced in a study of shared clonotypes between healthy human individuals (dated by TCRdb to 2020 to 2021). The method behind the library was the immunoSEQ multiplex PCR assay. In TCRdb, the immuneACCESS table is reduced to in-frame sequences with V and J assigned. These tables do not hold every clone; where another copy was compared, an unresolved V gene accounts for under half, and the others remain unexplained. The sample records under 2,000,000 clones, around 96% of which are singletons. In total, the top ten clones hold approximately 1% of the sample. CD8 naive samples were obtained by positive selection for CCR7 among CD45RO-negative cells, yielding a CD45RA+CCR7+ population from which TemRA cells were excluded. The material sequenced was naive CD8+ T cells sorted from blood. In light of the paper, this sample's cell subset or site label describes: CD45RA+CCR7+. The source is a young man in good health.

As regards this clone: Other DNA variants within this sample encode the same CDR3. J is TRBJ2-5 and V is TRBV27; the match to TRBD2 covers 7 bases. Trimming at V came to 2 bases and at J to 5 bases, leaving 5 bases not matched to a gene. CDR1 and CDR2 (germline): MNHEY, SMNVEV (reference sequence). CDR3 size: 14 residues. Here the CDR3 DNA reads TGTGCCAGCAGTTTAGGGGCGGGAGTGGAGACCCAGTACTTC. Encoded protein: CASSLGAGVETQYF.

The rearrangement joins TRBV19 to TRBJ2-7, with 8 nucleotides matching TRBD2. CDR1 LNHDA and CDR2 SQIVND come from the germline V gene (reference sequence). V was pared by 5 bases and J by 4 bases, with 4 bases of the junction left unmatched. The CDR3 is made up of 13 amino acids. CDR3 DNA: TGTGCCAGTAGTTCGCTAGCGGGTTACGAGCAGTACTTC. It specifies CASSSLAGYEQYF.